Described below is a single T cell receptor (beta chain) sequence and its context. The data were obtained in a study of siplizumab effects on memory and regulatory T cells. This CDR3 region has 16 residues. Germline V gives CDR1 MNHEY, CDR2 SMNVEV (reference sequence). V lost 4 bases, J lost 6 bases, and 20 bases lay in between. Here immunoSEQ multiplex PCR was the method, and the copy in TCRdb shows in-frame clones only, minus some. The sample records more than 95,000 clones, roughly 93% being singletons. The rearrangement uses TRBV27 and TRBJ2-3; D gene uncertain. This TCR came from a human donor in good health. What was sequenced was Tregs sorted from blood. CDR3 sequence (DNA): TGTGCCAGCAGTTCCAAGTTTATCGGGCGGTTGGATACGCAGTATTTT. Amino acid sequence: CASSSKFIGRLDTQYF.